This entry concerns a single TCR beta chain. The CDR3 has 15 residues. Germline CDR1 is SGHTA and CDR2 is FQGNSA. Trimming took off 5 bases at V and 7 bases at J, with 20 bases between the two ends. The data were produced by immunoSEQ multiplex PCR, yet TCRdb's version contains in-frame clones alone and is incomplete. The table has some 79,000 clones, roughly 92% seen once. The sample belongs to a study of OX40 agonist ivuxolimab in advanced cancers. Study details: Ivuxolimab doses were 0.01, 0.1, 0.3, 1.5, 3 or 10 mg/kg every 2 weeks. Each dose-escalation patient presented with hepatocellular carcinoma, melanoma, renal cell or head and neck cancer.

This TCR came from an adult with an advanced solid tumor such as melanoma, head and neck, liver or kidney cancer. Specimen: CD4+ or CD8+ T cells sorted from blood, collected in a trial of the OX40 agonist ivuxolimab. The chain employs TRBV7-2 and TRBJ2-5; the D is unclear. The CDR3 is CASSTTTAPLLTQYF. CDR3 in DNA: TGTGCCAGCAGCACCACCACGGCCCCCTTGCTGACCCAGTACTTC.